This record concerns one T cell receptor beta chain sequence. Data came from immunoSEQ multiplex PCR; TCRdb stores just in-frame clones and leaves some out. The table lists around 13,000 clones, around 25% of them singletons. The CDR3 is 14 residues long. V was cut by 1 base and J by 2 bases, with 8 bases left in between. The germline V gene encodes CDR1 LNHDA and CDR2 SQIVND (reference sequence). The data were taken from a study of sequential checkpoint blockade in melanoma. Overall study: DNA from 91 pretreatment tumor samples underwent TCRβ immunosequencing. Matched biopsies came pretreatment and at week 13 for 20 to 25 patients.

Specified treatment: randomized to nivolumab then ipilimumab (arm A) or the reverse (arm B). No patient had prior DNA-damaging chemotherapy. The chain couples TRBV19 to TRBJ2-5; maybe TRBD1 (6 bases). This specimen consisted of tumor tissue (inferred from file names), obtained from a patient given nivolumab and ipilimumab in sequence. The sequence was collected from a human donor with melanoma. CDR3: CASSIVGQQETQYF. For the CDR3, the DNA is TGTGCCAGTAGTATAGTTGGACAGCAAGAGACCCAGTACTTC.